This is a list of T cell receptor beta chains from one sample in a study of blood T cell repertoires in COVID-19. The assay was immunoSEQ multiplex PCR, and TCRdb's table has in-frame clones only and misses some. The sample has around 150,000 clones, 85% seen once. Sample: peripheral blood. The source is a human donor with acute or convalescent COVID-19. The donor label of this sample is uncertain. The CDR3 runs from the conserved cysteine through the conserved F or W. The D gene is left open where the match is weak. Clone size, where shown, is once, few, many, or a class for clones that have expanded.

clone_size d_call j_call v_call cdr3_aa cdr3_nt
NA TRBD1 TRBJ2-2 TRBV7-9 CASSSSGTGVAGELFF TGTGCCAGCAGCTCCTCCGGGACAGGGGTAGCCGGGGAGCTGTTTTTT
NA NA TRBJ1-1 TRBV5-4 CASSLGENTEAFF TGTGCCAGCAGCTTGGGAGAGAACACTGAAGCTTTCTTT
NA NA TRBJ2-5 TRBV5-4 CASSGRGDQETQYF TGTGCCAGCAGCGGCCGCGGGGACCAAGAGACCCAGTACTTC
NA NA TRBJ1-6 TRBV19 CASRGGGDSSPLHF TGTGCCAGTAGAGGTGGAGGGGATAGCTCACCCCTCCACTTT
NA NA TRBJ2-7 TRBV30 CAWSPEPGTRGFYEQYF TGTGCCTGGAGCCCGGAGCCGGGAACCCGGGGGTTTTACGAGCAGTACTTC
few NA TRBJ1-2 TRBV5-8 CASSLAQGYYGYTF TGTGCCAGCAGCTTGGCGCAGGGGTACTATGGCTACACCTTC
NA TRBD1 TRBJ1-5 TRBV10-3 CAISESDRQGEPQHF TGTGCCATCAGTGAGTCGGACAGGCAGGGAGAACCCCAGCATTTT
NA NA TRBJ2-7 TRBV9 CASSSDNYEQYF TGTGCCAGCAGCTCGGACAACTACGAGCAGTACTTC
NA TRBD2 TRBJ2-3 TRBV7-2 CASSPRLAGVGDTQYF TGTGCCAGCAGCCCTCGACTAGCGGGGGTAGGAGATACGCAGTATTTT
NA TRBD2 TRBJ2-1 TRBV7-2 CASSFGGSSYNEQFF TGTGCCAGCAGCTTCGGGGGGAGCTCCTACAATGAGCAGTTCTTC
NA TRBD2 TRBJ2-5 TRBV3-1/TRBV3-2 CASHPRRGQETQYF TGTGCCAGCCACCCACGGCGGGGGCAAGAGACCCAGTACTTC
NA TRBD1 TRBJ1-3 TRBV5-6 CASSLGQGDLSGNTIYF TGTGCCAGCAGCTTGGGACAGGGTGATCTCTCTGGAAACACCATATATTTT
NA NA TRBJ1-1 TRBV5-4 CASSLARGGTEAFF TGTGCCAGCAGCTTGGCCCGAGGAGGGACTGAAGCTTTCTTT
NA TRBD2 TRBJ2-3 TRBV7-2 CASSPPRRGGRVDTQYF TGTGCCAGCAGCCCGCCACGGCGCGGGGGAAGGGTAGATACGCAGTATTTT
NA NA TRBJ2-7 TRBV4-2 CASSQVEYEQYF TGTGCCAGCAGCCAGGTAGAATACGAGCAGTACTTC
NA NA TRBJ1-4 TRBV4-1 CASSQDAVNEKLFF TGCGCCAGCAGCCAAGATGCAGTGAATGAAAAACTGTTTTTT
NA NA TRBJ1-1 TRBV28 CASEGGPNTEAFF TGTGCCTCGGAGGGAGGACCGAACACTGAAGCTTTCTTT
NA NA TRBJ2-3 TRBV4-1 CASSQGAGRPNDTQYF TGCGCCAGCAGCCAAGGGGCGGGTCGACCCAACGATACGCAGTATTTT
NA NA TRBJ1-5 TRBV28 CASLGRGGRQPQHF TGTGCCAGCCTGGGGAGGGGAGGCCGGCAGCCCCAGCATTTT
NA TRBD1 TRBJ1-2 TRBV19 CASTPQGAYGYTF TGTGCCTCCACCCCACAGGGGGCCTATGGCTACACCTTC
NA NA TRBJ1-2 TRBV19 CASSAGLYGYTF TGTGCCAGTAGTGCCGGACTCTATGGCTACACCTTC
NA NA TRBJ1-1 TRBV7-8 CASSPILNTEAFF TGTGCCAGCAGCCCTATCTTGAACACTGAAGCTTTCTTT
once TRBD2 TRBJ2-4 TRBV11-3 CASSLDRNTGTSEAKNIQYF TGTGCCAGCAGCTTAGATAGAAATACCGGGACTAGCGAAGCCAAAAACATTCAGTACTTC
NA TRBD2 TRBJ2-1 TRBV11-2 CASSDRTQRGVHEQFF TGTGCCAGCAGTGATAGGACACAGCGGGGGGTACATGAGCAGTTCTTC
NA TRBD1 TRBJ2-1 TRBV5-4 CASSLAGQGAHEQFF TGTGCCAGCAGCTTGGCTGGACAGGGGGCTCATGAGCAGTTCTTC
NA TRBD1 TRBJ1-1 TRBV11-3 CASNRGRRTEAFF TGTGCCAGCAACAGGGGGCGACGGACTGAAGCTTTCTTT
NA NA TRBJ1-3 TRBV30 CAWTRFSGNTIYF TGTGCCTGGACCAGGTTCTCTGGAAACACCATATATTTT